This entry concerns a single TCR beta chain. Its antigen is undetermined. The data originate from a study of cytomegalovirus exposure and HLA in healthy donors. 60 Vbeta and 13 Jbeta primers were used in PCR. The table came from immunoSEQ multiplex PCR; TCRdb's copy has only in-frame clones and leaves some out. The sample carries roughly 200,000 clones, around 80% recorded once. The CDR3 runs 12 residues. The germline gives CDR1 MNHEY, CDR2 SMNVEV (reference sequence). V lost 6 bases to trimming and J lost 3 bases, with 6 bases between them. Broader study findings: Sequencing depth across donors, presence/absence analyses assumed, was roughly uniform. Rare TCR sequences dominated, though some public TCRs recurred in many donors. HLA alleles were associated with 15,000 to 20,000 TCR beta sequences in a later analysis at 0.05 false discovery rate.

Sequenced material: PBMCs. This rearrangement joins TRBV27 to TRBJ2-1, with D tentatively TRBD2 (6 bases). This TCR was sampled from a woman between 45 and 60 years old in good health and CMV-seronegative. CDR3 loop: CASREGYNEQFF. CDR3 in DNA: TGTGCCAGCAGGGAGGGCTACAATGAGCAGTTCTTC.